What follows describes a single T cell receptor (beta chain). The length of the CDR3 is 18 residues. The V gene's germline CDR1 is SGHRS and CDR2 YFSETQ. With V trimmed by 0 bases and J by 0 bases, 9 bases remained unmatched. The entry originates in a study of OX40 agonist ivuxolimab in advanced cancers. Measured with immunoSEQ multiplex PCR; TCRdb has only the in-frame clones, and not every one. The sample consists of 60,000 to 75,000 clones, 88% of them appearing once. The chain links TRBV5-1 to TRBJ1-3, with 7 positions matching TRBD1. The sample was CD4+ or CD8+ T cells sorted from blood, taken in a trial of the OX40 agonist ivuxolimab. The source of this sequence is an adult with an advanced solid tumor such as melanoma, head and neck, liver or kidney cancer. CDR3 sequence reads: CASSLASTPGGSGNTIYF. CDR3 coding DNA: TGCGCCAGCAGCTTGGCCAGCACACCAGGGGGCTCTGGAAACACCATATATTTT. The full variable domain, in which reference TRBV5-1 and TRBJ1-3 provide the parts outside the CDR3, is KAGVTQTPRYLIKTRGQQVTLSCSPISGHRSVSWYQQTPGQGLQFLFEYFSETQRNKGNFPGRFSGRQFSNSRSEMNVSTLELGDSALYLCASSLASTPGGSGNTIYFGEGSWLTVV.